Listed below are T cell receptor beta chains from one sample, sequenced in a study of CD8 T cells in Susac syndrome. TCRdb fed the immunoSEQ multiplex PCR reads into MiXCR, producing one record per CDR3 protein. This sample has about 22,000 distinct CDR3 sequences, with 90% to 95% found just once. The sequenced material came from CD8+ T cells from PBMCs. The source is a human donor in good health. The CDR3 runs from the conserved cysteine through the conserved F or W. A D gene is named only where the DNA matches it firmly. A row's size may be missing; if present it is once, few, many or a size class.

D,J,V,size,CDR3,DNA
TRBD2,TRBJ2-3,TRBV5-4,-,CASSLEAGGSTDTQYF,TGTGCCAGCAGCTTGGAGGCGGGGGGAAGCACAGATACGCAGTATTTT
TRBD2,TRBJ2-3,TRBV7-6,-,CASSSRTSGGWTDTQYF,TGTGCCAGCAGCTCCCGGACTAGCGGGGGATGGACAGATACGCAGTATTTT
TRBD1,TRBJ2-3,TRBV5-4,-,CASGFWGQGRTDTQYF,TGTGCCAGCGGTTTTTGGGGACAGGGACGCACAGATACGCAGTATTTT
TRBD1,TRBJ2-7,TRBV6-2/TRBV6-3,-,CASSAGTVIEQYF,TGTGCCAGCAGTGCCGGGACAGTCATCGAGCAGTACTTC
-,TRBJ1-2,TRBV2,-,CASGPGGNYGYTF,TGTGCCAGCGGGCCGGGGGGAAACTATGGCTACACCTTC
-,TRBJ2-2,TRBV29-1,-,CSSHTNTGELFF,TGCAGCTCCCACACAAACACCGGGGAGCTGTTTTTT
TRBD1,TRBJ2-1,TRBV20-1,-,CSAKYRGPFSYNEQFF,TGCAGTGCTAAATACAGGGGGCCCTTCTCCTACAATGAGCAGTTCTTC
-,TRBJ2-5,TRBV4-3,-,CASSQGTVQETQYF,TGCGCCAGCAGCCAAGGGACGGTACAAGAGACCCAGTACTTC
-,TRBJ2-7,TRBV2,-,CASSDQTGTYEQYF,TGTGCCAGCAGTGACCAGACAGGTACCTACGAGCAGTACTTC
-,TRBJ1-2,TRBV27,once,CASSFPGEGYTF,TGTGCCAGCAGTTTCCCAGGGGAAGGCTACACCTTC
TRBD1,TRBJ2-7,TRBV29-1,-,CSVEGTGSSYEQYF,TGCAGCGTTGAGGGGACAGGGTCTTCCTACGAGCAGTACTTC
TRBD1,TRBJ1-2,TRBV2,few,CASSERGPNYGYTF,TGTGCCAGCAGTGAAAGGGGGCCAAACTATGGCTACACCTTC
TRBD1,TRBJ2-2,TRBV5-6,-,CASSGTDRVDGELFF,TGTGCCAGCAGCGGAACTGACAGGGTCGACGGGGAGCTGTTTTTT
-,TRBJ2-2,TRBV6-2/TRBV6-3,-,CASSPGTGELFF,TGTGCCAGCAGCCCTGGCACCGGGGAGCTGTTTTTT
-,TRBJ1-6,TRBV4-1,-,CASSQALSSYNSPLHF,TGCGCCAGCAGCCAAGCTCTGAGCTCCTATAATTCACCCCTCCACTTT
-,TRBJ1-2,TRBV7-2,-,CASSRGDWDYGYTF,TGTGCCAGCAGTCGAGGGGATTGGGACTATGGCTACACCTTC
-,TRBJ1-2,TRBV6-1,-,CASRSEVATGQKYGYTF,TGTGCCAGCAGGTCGGAGGTAGCAACAGGGCAAAAATATGGCTACACCTTC
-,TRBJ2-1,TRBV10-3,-,CAISEGIVPYNEQFF,TGTGCCATCAGTGAGGGGATTGTCCCCTACAATGAGCAGTTCTTC
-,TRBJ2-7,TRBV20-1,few,CSAREAGPYEQYF,TGCAGTGCTAGAGAAGCAGGGCCCTACGAGCAGTACTTC
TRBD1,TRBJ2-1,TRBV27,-,CASSLGTGYGEQFF,TGTGCCAGCAGTTTAGGGACAGGTTATGGTGAGCAGTTCTTC
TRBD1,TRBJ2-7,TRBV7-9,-,CASSLQGADEQYF,TGTGCCAGCAGTCTACAGGGGGCTGACGAGCAGTACTTC
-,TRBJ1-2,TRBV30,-,CAWREDYGYTF,TGTGCCTGGAGGGAGGACTATGGCTACACCTTC
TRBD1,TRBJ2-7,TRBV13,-,CASSSSYRDRAYEQYF,TGTGCCAGCAGCTCCTCCTACCGGGACAGAGCCTACGAGCAGTACTTC
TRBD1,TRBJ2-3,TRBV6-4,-,CASSDSPTGSVDTQYF,TGTGCCAGCAGTGACTCCCCGACAGGGTCCGTCGATACGCAGTATTTT
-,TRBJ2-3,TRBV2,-,CASSDRLGTQYF,TGTGCCAGCAGCGATCGACTGGGAACGCAGTATTTT
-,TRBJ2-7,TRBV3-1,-,CASSQSGEQYF,TGTGCCAGCAGCCAATCGGGAGAGCAGTACTTC
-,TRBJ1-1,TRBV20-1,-,CSARGRGDTEAFF,TGCAGTGCTAGAGGTCGGGGGGACACTGAAGCTTTCTTT
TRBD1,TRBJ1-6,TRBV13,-,CASSFTGGLGNSPLHF,TGTGCCAGCAGCTTTACAGGGGGCTTAGGGAATTCACCCCTCCACTTT
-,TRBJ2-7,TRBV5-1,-,CASSLRQAGYEQYF,TGCGCCAGCAGCTTACGACAGGCTGGCTACGAGCAGTACTTC
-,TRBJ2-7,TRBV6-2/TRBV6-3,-,CASSDRGPYEQYF,TGTGCCAGCAGTGACCGTGGACCCTACGAGCAGTACTTC
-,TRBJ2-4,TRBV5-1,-,CASSLEGAKNIQYF,TGCGCCAGCAGCTTGGAGGGGGCCAAAAACATTCAGTACTTC
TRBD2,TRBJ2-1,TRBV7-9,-,CASSPSGGKTDEQFF,TGTGCCAGCAGCCCCAGCGGGGGGAAGACGGATGAGCAGTTCTTC
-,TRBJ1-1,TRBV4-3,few,CASSQDRMNTEAFF,TGCGCCAGCAGCCAAGATCGGATGAACACTGAAGCTTTCTTT
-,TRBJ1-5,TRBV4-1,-,CASSQAHQASNQPQHF,TGCGCCAGCAGCCAGGCACACCAGGCAAGCAATCAGCCCCAGCATTTT
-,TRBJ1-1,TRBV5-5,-,CASSLKQTMNTEAFF,TGTGCCAGCAGCTTGAAACAGACCATGAACACTGAAGCTTTCTTT
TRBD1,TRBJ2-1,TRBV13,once,CASSLDRGVEQFF,TGTGCCAGCAGCTTAGACAGGGGGGTTGAGCAGTTCTTC
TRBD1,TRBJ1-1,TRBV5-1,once,CASSLTGTGGTEAFF,TGCGCCAGCAGCTTAACCGGGACAGGGGGCACTGAAGCTTTCTTT
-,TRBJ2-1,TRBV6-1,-,CASSFRRSAGNEQFF,TGTGCCAGCAGTTTCCGTCGGTCGGCGGGAAATGAGCAGTTCTTC